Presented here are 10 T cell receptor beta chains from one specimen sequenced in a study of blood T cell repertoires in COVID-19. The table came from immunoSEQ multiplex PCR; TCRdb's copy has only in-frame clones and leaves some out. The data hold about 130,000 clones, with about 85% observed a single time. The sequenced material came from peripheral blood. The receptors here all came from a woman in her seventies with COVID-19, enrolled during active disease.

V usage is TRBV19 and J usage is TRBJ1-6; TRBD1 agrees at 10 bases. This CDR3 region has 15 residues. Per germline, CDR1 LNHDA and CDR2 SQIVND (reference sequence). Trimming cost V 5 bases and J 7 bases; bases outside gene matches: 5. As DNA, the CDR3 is TGTGCCAGTAGTGTGGGACAGGGGATAAATTCACCCCTCCACTTT. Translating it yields CASSVGQGINSPLHF.

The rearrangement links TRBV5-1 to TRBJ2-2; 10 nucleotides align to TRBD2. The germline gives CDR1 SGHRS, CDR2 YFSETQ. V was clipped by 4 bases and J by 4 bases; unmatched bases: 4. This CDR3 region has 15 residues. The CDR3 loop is CASSAVAGGTGELFF. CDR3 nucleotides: TGCGCCAGCAGCGCGGTAGCGGGGGGCACCGGGGAGCTGTTTTTT.

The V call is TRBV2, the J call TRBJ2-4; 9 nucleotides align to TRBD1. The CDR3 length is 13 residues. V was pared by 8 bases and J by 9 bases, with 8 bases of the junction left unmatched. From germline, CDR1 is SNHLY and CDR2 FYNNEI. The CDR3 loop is CASGGQGIGIQYF. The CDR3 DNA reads TGTGCCAGCGGGGGACAGGGCATCGGCATTCAGTACTTC.

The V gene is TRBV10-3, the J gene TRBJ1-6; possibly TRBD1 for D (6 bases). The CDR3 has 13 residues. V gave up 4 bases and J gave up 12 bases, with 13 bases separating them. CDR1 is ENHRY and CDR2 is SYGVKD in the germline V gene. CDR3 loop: CAISGGDRQPLHF. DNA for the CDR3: TGTGCCATCAGTGGGGGTGACAGGCAACCCCTCCACTTT.

Here the CDR3 DNA reads TGTGCCACCTCTCAGGGGGCAAGCACAGATACGCAGTATTTT. It encodes CATSQGASTDTQYF. The V and J genes are TRBV2 and TRBJ2-3; 8 nucleotides agree with TRBD1. The ends lost 10 bases at V and 0 bases at J; junction bases unmatched: 6. CDR1 and CDR2 (germline): SNHLY, FYNNEI. The CDR3 spans 14 residues.

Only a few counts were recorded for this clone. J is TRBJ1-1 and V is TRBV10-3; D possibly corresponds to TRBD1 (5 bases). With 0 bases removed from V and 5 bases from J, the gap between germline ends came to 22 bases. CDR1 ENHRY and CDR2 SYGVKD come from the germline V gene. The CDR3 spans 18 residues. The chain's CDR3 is CAISESAETGGWWTEAFF. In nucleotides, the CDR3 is TGTGCCATCAGTGAGTCGGCCGAAACCGGGGGATGGTGGACTGAAGCTTTCTTT.

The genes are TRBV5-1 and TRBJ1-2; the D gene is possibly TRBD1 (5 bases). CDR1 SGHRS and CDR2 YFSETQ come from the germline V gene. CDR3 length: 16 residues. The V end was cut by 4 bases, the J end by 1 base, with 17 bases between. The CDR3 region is CASSDTRRGLNYGYTF. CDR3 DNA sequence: TGCGCCAGCAGCGACACACGGCGGGGACTTAACTATGGCTACACCTTC.

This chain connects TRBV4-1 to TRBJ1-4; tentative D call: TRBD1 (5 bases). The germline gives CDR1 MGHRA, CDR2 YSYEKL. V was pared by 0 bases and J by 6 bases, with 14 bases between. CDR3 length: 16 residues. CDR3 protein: CASSQDASGLDEKLFF. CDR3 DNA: TGCGCCAGCAGCCAAGACGCTTCGGGACTGGATGAAAAACTGTTTTTT.

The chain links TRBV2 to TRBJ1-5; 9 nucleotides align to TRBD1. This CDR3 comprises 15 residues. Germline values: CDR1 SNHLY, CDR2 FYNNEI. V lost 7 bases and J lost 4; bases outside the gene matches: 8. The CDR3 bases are TGTGCCAGCAACCCACAGGGGGCTTTGAATCAGCCCCAGCATTTT. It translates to CASNPQGALNQPQHF.

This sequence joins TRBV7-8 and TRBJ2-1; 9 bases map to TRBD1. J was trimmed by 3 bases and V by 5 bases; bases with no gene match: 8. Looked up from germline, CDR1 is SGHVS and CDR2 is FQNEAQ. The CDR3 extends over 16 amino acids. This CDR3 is CASSPRGTGYYNEQFF. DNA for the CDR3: TGTGCCAGCAGCCCGAGGGGGACAGGGTACTACAATGAGCAGTTCTTC.